The 31 T cell receptor beta chains reported below all come from one sample, sequenced in a study of siplizumab effects on memory and regulatory T cells. Only in-frame clones appear in the TCRdb table, and some are missing; sequencing was by immunoSEQ multiplex PCR. The sample has 100,000 to 110,000 clones; approximately 94% are singletons. The sample taken for sequencing was non-Treg CD4+ T cells sorted from blood. The source of these receptors is a human donor in good health.

The sample holds one count of this clone. This chain connects TRBV12-5 to TRBJ2-3, with 11 bases identical to TRBD2. CDR1 LGHNT and CDR2 FRNRAP come from the germline V gene. Trimming cost V 6 bases and J 0 bases; bases outside gene matches: 5. The CDR3 totals 16 residues. This chain's CDR3 is CASGRWTSGSTDTQYF. In DNA, the CDR3 is TGTGCTAGTGGGCGTTGGACTAGCGGGAGCACAGATACGCAGTATTTT.

The chain combines TRBV18 with TRBJ1-3, with unresolved D. V was cut by 2 bases and J by 0 bases, with 8 bases left in between. The CDR3 sequence is 15 residues long. Germline-derived CDR1 and CDR2 are KGHSH and LQKENI. CDR3 DNA sequence: TGTGCCAGCTCACCAGGTGGAGACTCTGGAAACACCATATATTTT. Amino acids: CASSPGGDSGNTIYF.

This clone has only a few counts. The chain combines TRBV9 with TRBJ2-4; the D gene is possibly TRBD2 (6 bases). Per the germline V gene, CDR1 is SGDLS and CDR2 is YYNGEE. The CDR3 contains 13 residues. Between the trimmed V and J ends, which lost 7 bases and 5 bases, there was a span of 13 bases. The CDR3 sequence: CASSGGNENIQYF. DNA for the CDR3: TGTGCCAGCTCCGGCGGGAACGAAAACATTCAGTACTTC.

The CDR3 protein is CASSSQGAVGNTIYF. The CDR3 DNA reads as TGCGCCAGCAGCAGTCAGGGGGCGGTTGGAAACACCATATATTTT. The gene calls are TRBV4-1 and TRBJ1-3; 8 bases line up with TRBD1. Trimming cost V 5 bases and J 3 bases; bases outside gene matches: 6. The V gene's germline CDR1 is MGHRA and CDR2 YSYEKL. This CDR3 has 15 residues.

The V gene is TRBV9, the J gene TRBJ1-3, with D perhaps matching TRBD1 (6 bases). V was clipped by 0 bases and J by 4 bases, with 26 bases between them. Germline V CDR1 and CDR2: SGDLS, YYNGEE. The CDR3 spans 20 residues. The CDR3 spells CASSVAPDRLRTPNGNTIYF. The CDR3 DNA reads TGTGCCAGCAGCGTAGCCCCGGACAGATTAAGAACCCCAAACGGAAACACCATATATTTT.

This clone has just one count. V gene TRBV19 combines with J gene TRBJ1-4; D is perhaps TRBD1 (5 bases). The germline V gene encodes CDR1 LNHDA and CDR2 SQIVND (reference sequence). V gave up 3 bases and J gave up 10 bases, with 15 bases separating them. The CDR3 consists of 14 residues. CDR3 bases: TGTGCCAGTAGTATGAGTACCGGGGCCGGAAAACTGTTTTTT. Protein: CASSMSTGAGKLFF.

Only one count was recorded for this clone. V and J are TRBV7-9 and TRBJ1-2; D remains unclear. The V gene's germline CDR1 is SEHNR and CDR2 FQNEAQ (reference sequence). The length of the CDR3 is 14 residues. V lost 5 bases and J 8 bases, leaving 18 bases between the germline ends. CDR3 residues: CASSRSQMQYGYTF. The CDR3 nucleotides are TGTGCCAGCAGCAGAAGCCAGATGCAGTACGGCTACACCTTC. Full variable domain (remainder filled in from reference TRBV7-9 and TRBJ1-2): DTGVSQNPRHKITKRGQNVTFRCDPISEHNRLYWYRQTLGQGPEFLTYFQNEAQLEKSRLLSDRFSAERPKGSFSTLEIQRTEQGDSAMYLCASSRSQMQYGYTFGSGTRLTVV.

The chain recombines TRBV19 with TRBJ1-1; possibly TRBD1 for D (6 bases). Trimming left V 6 bases short and J 5 bases short, with 10 bases between. Germline CDR1 LNHDA, CDR2 SQIVND (reference sequence). The CDR3 is 12 amino acids. The CDR3 region is CASRRGGTEAFF. The CDR3 nucleotides read TGTGCCAGTAGACGAGGGGGGACTGAAGCTTTCTTT.

The chain has TRBV11-3 and TRBJ1-1; tentative D call: TRBD1 (5 bases). The length of the CDR3 is 14 residues. Trimming left V 5 bases short and J 0 bases short, with 10 bases between. Germline V gene lookup returns CDR1 SGHNT and CDR2 YENEEA. The CDR3 DNA follows: TGTGCCAGCAGCCCCGGACAAATGAACACTGAAGCTTTCTTT. Translation: CASSPGQMNTEAFF.

This chain connects TRBV19 to TRBJ2-7, with TRBD2 matching over 13 bases. Germline CDR1 LNHDA, CDR2 SQIVND (reference sequence). The junction had 1 base not matched to a gene; V was cut back by 5 bases and J by 6 bases. The CDR3 extends over 13 amino acids. The CDR3 region is CASSGLAGVEQYF. CDR3 coding DNA: TGTGCCAGTAGTGGACTAGCGGGAGTCGAGCAGTACTTC.

The chain employs TRBV7-9 and TRBJ2-2, with D possibly called TRBD1 or TRBD2 (5 bases each). V was cut by 0 bases and J by 10 bases, with 15 bases left in between. Germline V gene lookup returns CDR1 SEHNR and CDR2 FQNEAQ (reference sequence). The CDR3 covers 15 residues. In DNA form, the CDR3 reads TGTGCCAGCAGCTTAGCGGGGGACGGGGCTAAGGAGCTGTTTTTT. This encodes CASSLAGDGAKELFF. Filled out from reference TRBV7-9 and TRBJ2-2, the complete variable domain reads DTGVSQNPRHKITKRGQNVTFRCDPISEHNRLYWYRQTLGQGPEFLTYFQNEAQLEKSRLLSDRFSAERPKGSFSTLEIQRTEQGDSAMYLCASSLAGDGAKELFFGEGSRLTVL.

J is TRBJ1-2 and V is TRBV28, with 7 bases matching TRBD1. The CDR3 runs to 13 residues. The V gene's germline CDR1 is MDHEN and CDR2 SYDVKM. Trimming at V came to 6 bases and at J to 5 bases, leaving 6 bases not matched to a gene. The CDR3, as DNA: TGTGCCAGCAGCCGGGACAGAACTTATGGCTACACCTTC. This encodes CASSRDRTYGYTF.

V and J are TRBV28 and TRBJ2-5; no clear D. The CDR3 runs 14 residues. Trimming took off 5 bases at V and 4 bases at J, with 14 bases between the two ends. Germline V gives CDR1 MDHEN, CDR2 SYDVKM. The CDR3 DNA reads TGTGCCAGCAGTCAGTTCGCAGGCGGAGAGACCCAGTACTTC. Translating it yields CASSQFAGGETQYF.

The chain joins TRBV29-1 to TRBJ2-5; 11 bases line up with TRBD2. V gave up 4 bases and J gave up 2 bases; unmatched junction bases: 9. The germline CDR1 and CDR2 sequences are SQVTM and ANQGSEA. This CDR3 is 16 amino acids long. The CDR3 nucleotides read TGCAGCGTTGCGGGACTAGCGGAAGAGTATCAAGAGACCCAGTACTTC. This codes for CSVAGLAEEYQETQYF.

The rearrangement links TRBV6-5 to TRBJ1-3; D gene uncertain. Trimming took off 5 bases at V and 4 bases at J, with 12 bases between the two ends. The CDR3 loop spans 14 amino acids. Germline CDR1 reads MNHEY; CDR2 reads SVGAGI. The CDR3 region is CASSPEDVGNTIYF. The DNA of the CDR3 is TGTGCCAGCAGTCCCGAGGACGTCGGAAACACCATATATTTT.

In its sample, this clone was seen a few times. J is TRBJ2-2 and V is TRBV11-2, with 10 bases aligning to TRBD2. CDR3 length: 16 residues. V gave up 4 bases and J gave up 1 base; unmatched junction bases: 3. From germline, CDR1 is SGHAT and CDR2 FQNNGV. For the CDR3, the DNA is TGTGCCAGCAGCTCACTAGCGGGGATGAACACCGGGGAGCTGTTTTTT. As protein: CASSSLAGMNTGELFF.

CDR3 amino acids: CASSPRGQGASYEQYF. The CDR3 nucleotides read TGTGCCAGCTCACCTAGGGGACAGGGGGCCTCCTACGAGCAGTACTTC. The chain uses TRBV18 and TRBJ2-7, with 12 positions matching TRBD1. Germline V gene lookup returns CDR1 KGHSH and CDR2 LQKENI. The J segment lost 0 bases and the V segment lost 3 bases, leaving 3 bases of the junction unmatched. The CDR3 loop spans 16 amino acids. The whole variable domain, filled in from reference TRBV18 and TRBJ2-7, reads NAGVMQNPRHLVRRRGQEARLRCSPMKGHSHVYWYRQLPEEGLKFMVYLQKENIIDESGMPKERFSAEFPKEGPSILRIQQVVRGDSAAYFCASSPRGQGASYEQYFGPGTRLTVT.

Turning to this clone: A read error may produce the germline difference seen at one junction end. The rearrangement joins TRBV6-4 to TRBJ2-1, with 9 nucleotides matching TRBD2. Germline V gene lookup returns CDR1 MRHNA and CDR2 SNTAGT. The CDR3 totals 11 residues. CDR3 amino acids: CASSEGTSWVF. The CDR3 bases are TGTGCCAGCAGTGAGGGGACTAGCTGGGTCTTC.

This chain links TRBV28 with TRBJ2-1; 10 bases are shared with TRBD2. The germline V gene encodes CDR1 MDHEN and CDR2 SYDVKM. V shed 11 bases, J shed 7 bases, and the junction held 8 bases outside the gene matches. This CDR3 has 13 residues. CDR3: CAGSGRAHNEQFF. The CDR3 DNA reads TGTGCCGGGAGCGGGAGGGCGCATAATGAGCAGTTCTTC. The complete variable domain, with remaining parts taken from reference TRBV28 and TRBJ2-1, reads DVKVTQSSRYLVKRTGEKVFLECVQDMDHENMFWYRQDPGLGLRLIYFSYDVKMKEKGDIPEGYSVSREKKERFSLILESASTNQTSMYLCAGSGRAHNEQFFGPGTRLTVL.

The rearrangement uses TRBV5-4 and TRBJ1-4; D is unresolved. Deletions cut 4 bases from V and 3 bases from J, with 16 bases between. This CDR3 contains 16 residues. Germline-derived CDR1 and CDR2 are SGHNT and YYREEE (reference sequence). CDR3: CASSPESGSANEKLFF. In DNA, the CDR3 is TGTGCCAGCAGCCCCGAAAGCGGCTCGGCTAATGAAAAACTGTTTTTT.

The chain has TRBV6-6 and TRBJ2-1; 10 bases match TRBD1. CDR3 length equals 14 residues. CDR1 and CDR2 (germline): MNHNY, SVGAGI (reference sequence). Trimming took 2 bases from V and 5 from J; bases not matched to a gene: 0. The CDR3 sequence is CASSYGQGDNEQFF. The DNA of the CDR3 is TGTGCCAGCAGTTACGGACAGGGGGACAATGAGCAGTTCTTC.

The chain carries TRBV28 and TRBJ2-6; 7 bases agree with TRBD1. V trimming: 2 bases; J trimming: 2 bases; junction bases outside the gene matches: 0. Germline values: CDR1 MDHEN, CDR2 SYDVKM. The CDR3 totals 15 residues. CDR3: CASSLDRAGANVLTF. CDR3 in DNA: TGTGCCAGCAGTTTAGACAGGGCTGGGGCCAACGTCCTGACTTTC.

This clone was recorded once. The V gene is TRBV27, the J gene TRBJ2-2; 12 bases line up with TRBD1. The junction had 8 bases not matched to a gene; V was cut back by 8 bases and J by 7 bases. Germline-derived CDR1 and CDR2 are MNHEY and SMNVEV (reference sequence). The CDR3 is 15 residues long. CDR3: CASRAGQGAGGELFF. The CDR3 DNA follows: TGTGCCAGCCGGGCGGGACAGGGGGCTGGCGGGGAGCTGTTTTTT.

V and J are TRBV9 and TRBJ1-1; D perhaps matches TRBD1 (6 bases). The germline CDR1 and CDR2 sequences are SGDLS and YYNGEE. CDR3 length: 14 amino acids. V was clipped by 2 bases and J by 1 base, with 9 bases between them. The CDR3 here is CASSVVGGNTEAFF. CDR3 in DNA: TGTGCCAGCAGCGTGGTAGGGGGGAACACTGAAGCTTTCTTT.

This chain connects TRBV15 to TRBJ2-1, with unresolved D. The CDR3 is 14 amino acids. Germline CDR1 is LNHNV and CDR2 is YYDKDF (reference sequence). V lost 0 bases to trimming and J lost 8 bases, with 11 bases between them. CDR3 bases: TGTGCCACCAGCAGAGATTCCCTTAGCTATGAGCAGTTCTTC. It yields the protein CATSRDSLSYEQFF.

The gene calls are TRBV7-3 and TRBJ1-3, with a tentative D call TRBD1 (6 bases). The CDR3 covers 17 residues. Deletions cut 6 bases from V and 4 bases from J, with 22 bases between. The germline CDR1 and CDR2 sequences are SGHTA and FQGTGA. The CDR3 DNA reads TGTGCCAGCAGGCTACATTATCACAGGGTTAAGGGAAACACCATATATTTT. Its translation: CASRLHYHRVKGNTIYF.

The V and J genes are TRBV5-1 and TRBJ2-6; D is unresolved. The germline V gene encodes CDR1 SGHRS and CDR2 YFSETQ. V dropped 5 bases and J dropped 0 bases, with 6 bases sitting between them. This CDR3 comprises 14 residues. The CDR3 region has the DNA TGCGCCAGCAGTACGCCCTCTGGGGCCAACGTCCTGACTTTC. This sequence encodes CASSTPSGANVLTF.

This chain connects TRBV28 to TRBJ2-5; tentatively, D is TRBD2 (5 bases). V was shortened by 6 bases and J by 5 bases, with 10 bases between the two germline ends. The CDR3 spans 12 residues. CDR1 and CDR2 from the germline V gene are MDHEN and SYDVKM. The DNA for the CDR3 is TGTGCCAGCAGGTCCCAGCGGGAGACCCAGTACTTC. Amino acid sequence: CASRSQRETQYF.

This clone has a single count. The chain links TRBV5-1 to TRBJ2-3; TRBD2 might be the D (6 bases). Germline CDR1 and CDR2: SGHRS and YFSETQ. V was trimmed by 8 bases and J by 6 bases, leaving 19 bases between them. CDR3 length: 14 residues. As DNA, the CDR3 is TGCGCCAGTACGGATCTAGCGAGACAGGATACGCAGTATTTT. Its protein is CASTDLARQDTQYF. Combining the CDR3 with reference TRBV5-1 and TRBJ2-3 gives the whole variable domain KAGVTQTPRYLIKTRGQQVTLSCSPISGHRSVSWYQQTPGQGLQFLFEYFSETQRNKGNFPGRFSGRQFSNSRSEMNVSTLELGDSALYLCASTDLARQDTQYFGPGTRLTVL.

The chain employs TRBV20-1 and TRBJ1-2, with D maybe TRBD1 (5 bases). The V end lost 7 bases, the J end lost 12 bases, and 9 bases lay between the germline ends. From germline, CDR1 is DFQATT and CDR2 SNEGSKA (reference sequence). The CDR3 runs 8 residues. This CDR3 reads CSGRTNTF. The CDR3 coding sequence is TGCAGTGGGAGGACAAACACCTTC.

V gene TRBV6-5 combines with J gene TRBJ2-2; D uncertain. Germline V gives CDR1 MNHEY, CDR2 SVGAGI. The CDR3 sequence is 14 residues long. Trimming pared 6 bases from V and 1 base from J, leaving 9 bases between. CDR3 in DNA: TGTGCCAGCAGGGTCCCTGGGAACACCGGGGAGCTGTTTTTT. It codes for CASRVPGNTGELFF.